This T cell receptor (beta chain) comes out of a study of metastatic and nonmetastatic thyroid tumors. Study as a whole: Repertoires were compared across blood and tumor or nodule tissue from malignant and benign thyroid patients.

Notes on the study in general: Significantly higher TCR beta diversity was reportedly seen in malignant thyroid tumors than benign nodules, in blood and tumor.

Patients were all untreated before their thyroid surgery. How the authors handled the data: CDR3 differences across clinicopathological groups were used to build a distant-metastasis classifier for papillary thyroid cancer. TCRdb re-clonotyped the PCR reads via MiXCR. The V and J calls were not made by the authors but by TCRdb's processing. The sample carries roughly 83,000 clones, under 15% recorded once. This clone was detected many times. Its antigen remains unknown. This CDR3 contains 14 residues. Losses at the gene ends were 4 bases for V and 5 bases for J; bases not matched to a gene: 6. Germline V gives CDR1 LNHDA, CDR2 SQIVND (reference sequence).

This TCR was sampled from a female donor with papillary thyroid cancer or a benign thyroid nodule (not recorded which). Some clones in this sample may be carry-over from other donors' samples. Sequenced sample: blood. The V and J genes are TRBV19 and TRBJ2-5; TRBD1 matches at 8 bases. CDR3 protein: CASSRQGAVETQYF. The CDR3 DNA reads as TGTGCCAGTAGTAGGCAGGGGGCGGTGGAGACCCAGTACTTC.